This note documents a single TCR beta chain sequence. Different DNA sequences within this sample yield the same CDR3. The data derive from a study of OX40 agonist ivuxolimab in advanced cancers. Study summary: Clinicians treated patients with ivuxolimab, an agonistic anti-OX40 (CD134) antibody. Previous treatment with anti-PD-1, anti-PD-L1 or anti-CTLA-4 therapy was allowed; under 50% had received some.

Looked up from germline, CDR1 is MDHEN and CDR2 is SYDVKM. V lost 2 bases, J lost 8 bases, and 5 bases stayed unmatched. This CDR3 has 14 residues. Using immunoSEQ multiplex PCR, the repertoire was profiled, and TCRdb retains in-frame clones only, with some absent. Seen here are roughly 60,000 clones, less than 95% observed once, and the top ten hold 11% to 15%. Sequenced here: CD4+ or CD8+ T cells sorted from blood, sampled in a trial of the OX40 agonist ivuxolimab. This chain connects TRBV28 to TRBJ1-2, with 10 bases matching TRBD1. The TCR originated in an adult with an advanced solid tumor such as melanoma, head and neck, liver or kidney cancer. DNA for the CDR3: TGTGCCAGCAGTTTAGCGGGACAGGGGTACGGCTACACCTTC. Translation gives CASSLAGQGYGYTF.